This T cell receptor (beta chain) was retrieved from a study of T cell responses to AZD1222 COVID-19 vaccine. This CDR3 region has 16 residues. The J segment lost 8 bases and the V segment lost 4 bases, leaving 14 bases of the junction unmatched. CDR1 is SGHKS, CDR2 YYEKEE, per germline (reference sequence). In regard to this clone: What it binds is not known.

Study-wide results and caveats: Reportedly, close to half of spike-specific TCRs are directed against unmutated variant regions.

Sequenced by immunoSEQ multiplex PCR; TCRdb stores in-frame clones only, minus some. The sample has about 100,000 clones, roughly 84% seen once. The TCR was taken from an adult in good health. The chain is built from TRBV5-5 and TRBJ2-1; 8 nucleotides agree with TRBD2. The sequenced sample was peripheral blood, obtained on day 0 of AZD1222 vaccination. The CDR3 bases are TGTGCCAGCAGCCCGCAACTAGCGGACAGCGGGCATGAGCAGTTCTTC. It is translated as CASSPQLADSGHEQFF.